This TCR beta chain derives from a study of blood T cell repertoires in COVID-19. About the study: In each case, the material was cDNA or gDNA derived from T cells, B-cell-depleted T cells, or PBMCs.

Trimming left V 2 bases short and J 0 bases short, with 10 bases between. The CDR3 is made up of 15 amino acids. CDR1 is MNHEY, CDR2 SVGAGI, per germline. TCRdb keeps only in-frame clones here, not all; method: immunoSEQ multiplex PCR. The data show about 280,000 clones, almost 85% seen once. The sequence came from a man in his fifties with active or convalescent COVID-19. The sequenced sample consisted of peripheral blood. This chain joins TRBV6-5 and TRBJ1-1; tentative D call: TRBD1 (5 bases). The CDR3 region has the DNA TGTGCCAGCAGTTACAATAACAGGCTGAACACTGAAGCTTTCTTT. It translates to CASSYNNRLNTEAFF.